This TCR beta chain was identified in a study of T-cell memory formation after mild COVID-19. TCRdb reprocessed the 5' RACE reads via MiXCR and lists one record per CDR3 protein. The sample records 300,000 to 400,000 distinct CDR3 sequences, over 25% being singletons. V shed 3 bases and J shed 5 bases, with 16 bases lying between them. Per the germline V gene, CDR1 is GTSNPN and CDR2 is SVGIG (reference sequence). This CDR3 region has 14 residues. The gene calls are TRBV30 and TRBJ2-5; D possibly matches TRBD1 or TRBD2 (5 bases each). This TCR came from an adult woman who had mild COVID-19 (a few samples of this study predate the infection). Cell type and time point are not known. The specimen sequenced was PBMCs or a T cell subset sorted from them (not recorded which). The DNA for the CDR3 is TGTGCCTGGAGGAGTCAGGACTGGGGGGAGACCCAGTACTTC. This sequence encodes CAWRSQDWGETQYF.